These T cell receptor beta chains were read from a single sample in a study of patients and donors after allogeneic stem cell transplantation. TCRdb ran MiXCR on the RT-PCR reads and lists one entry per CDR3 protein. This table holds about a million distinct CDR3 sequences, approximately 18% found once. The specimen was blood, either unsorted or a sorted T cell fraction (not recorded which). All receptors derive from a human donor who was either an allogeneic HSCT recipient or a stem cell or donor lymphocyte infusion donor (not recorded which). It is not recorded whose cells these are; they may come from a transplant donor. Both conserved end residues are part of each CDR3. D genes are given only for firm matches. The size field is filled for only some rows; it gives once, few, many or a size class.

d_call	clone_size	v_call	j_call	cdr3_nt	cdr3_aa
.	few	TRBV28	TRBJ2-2	TGTGCCAGCAGTCTGACAGCCCCCGGGGAGCTGTTTTTT	CASSLTAPGELFF
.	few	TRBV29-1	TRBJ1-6	TGCAGCGTCGGACAGAACTATAATTCACCCCTCCACTTT	CSVGQNYNSPLHF
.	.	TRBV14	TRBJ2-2	TGTGCCAGCAGCCGAAACATTAACACCGGGGAGCTGTTTTTT	CASSRNINTGELFF
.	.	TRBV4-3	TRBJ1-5	TGCGCCAGCAGCCAAGATCGGGGCGAGAATCAGCCCCAGCATTTT	CASSQDRGENQPQHF
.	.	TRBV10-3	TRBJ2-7	TGTGCCATCACCTTGACCAAGACAGTCTACGAGCAGTACTTC	CAITLTKTVYEQYF
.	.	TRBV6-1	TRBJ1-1	TGTGCCAGCGGGTTGGGCGGTGGCGGGAACACTGAAGCTTTCTTT	CASGLGGGGNTEAFF
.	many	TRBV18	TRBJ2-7	TGTGCCAGCTCACAGGTCTCCGAGCAGTACTTC	CASSQVSEQYF
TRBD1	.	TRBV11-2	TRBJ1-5	TGTGCCAGCAGCTTACAGGGGGCAGGCAATCAGCCCCAGCATTTT	CASSLQGAGNQPQHF
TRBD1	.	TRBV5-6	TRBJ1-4	TGTGCCAGCAGCGATTACACAGGGGCGAACGAAAAACTGTTTTTT	CASSDYTGANEKLFF
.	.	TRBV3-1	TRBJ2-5	TGTGCCAGCAGCCAAGAATGGGGACGGGGATTCCAAGAGACCCAGTACTTC	CASSQEWGRGFQETQYF
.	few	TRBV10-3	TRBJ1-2	TGTGCCATCAGTGAGTCCAACTATGGCTACACCTTC	CAISESNYGYTF
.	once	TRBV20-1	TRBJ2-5	TGCAGTGCTAGGCGGTTTGAAGAGACCCAGTACTTC	CSARRFEETQYF
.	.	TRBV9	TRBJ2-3	TGTGCCAGCAGCCCACAGGTGGGGGACCTCACAGATACGCAGTATTTT	CASSPQVGDLTDTQYF
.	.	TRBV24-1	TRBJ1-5	TGTGCCACCAGTGAAACAGCCCTAGGGAGCAATCAGCCCCAGCATTTT	CATSETALGSNQPQHF
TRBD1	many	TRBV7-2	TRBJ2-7	TGTGCCAGCAGCCCCGGGACAGTTTCCTACGAGCAGTACTTC	CASSPGTVSYEQYF
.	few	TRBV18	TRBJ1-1	TGTGCCAGCTCACCAATAAGTGGGGACACTGAAGCTTTCTTT	CASSPISGDTEAFF
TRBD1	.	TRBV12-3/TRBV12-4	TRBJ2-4	TGTGCCAGCAGTTTTGACAGGGTGTTAATGCCGTACTTC	CASSFDRVLMPYF
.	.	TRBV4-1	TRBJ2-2	TGCGCCAGCAGCCAAGATAGGGCTAGCGCGAACACCGGGGAGCTGTTTTTT	CASSQDRASANTGELFF
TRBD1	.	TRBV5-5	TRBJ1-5	TGTGCCAGCAGCTCAGCCGGGACAGGGGATCGTAATCAGCCCCAGCATTTT	CASSSAGTGDRNQPQHF
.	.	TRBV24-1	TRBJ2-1	TGTGCCACCAGTGTTTCGAGGGGTCCAAGATACAATGAGCAGTTCTTC	CATSVSRGPRYNEQFF
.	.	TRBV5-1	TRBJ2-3	TGCGCCACCTCTCCCCAATACAGGGGCACAGATACGCAGTATTTT	CATSPQYRGTDTQYF
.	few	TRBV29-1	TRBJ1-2	TGCAGCGTTGAATCTGGACTGTTAGCTAACTATGGCTACACCTTC	CSVESGLLANYGYTF